Included here is one T cell receptor (beta chain) sequence, with context. The repertoire was sequenced with immunoSEQ multiplex PCR; TCRdb's copy has only in-frame clones and lacks some. Of about 130,000 clones listed, around 89% are singletons. These data come from a study of T cells in localized non-small cell lung cancer. This TCR came from a female donor of 60 years or more with stage I lung adenocarcinoma. The material sequenced was peripheral blood, taken before any cancer treatment.

CDR3 sequence: CASSRYRGVTYNEQFF. The DNA for the CDR3 is TGTGCCAGCAGTCGATACAGGGGGGTTACATACAATGAGCAGTTCTTC. The chain couples TRBV28 to TRBJ2-1; 8 bases match TRBD1. Per the germline V gene, CDR1 is MDHEN and CDR2 is SYDVKM. With V trimmed by 5 bases and J by 4 bases, 10 bases remained unmatched. This CDR3 contains 16 residues.